The T cell receptor (beta chain) under discussion was sequenced for a study of T cells in Graves' hyperthyroidism and ophthalmopathy. Germline loops: CDR1 SGHTA, CDR2 FQGTGA. V lost 4 bases and J 9 bases, leaving 16 bases between the germline ends. The CDR3 is made up of 15 amino acids. Amplified TCR beta CDR3 regions came from RNA transcripts. In the first-round RT-PCR of the TCR CDR3, the HTBI primer set was used. Each CDR3 protein gets one entry after TCRdb re-called the multiplex PCR reads with MiXCR. The sample comprises over 700,000 distinct CDR3 sequences, around 20% of which are singletons, and 16% rests with the top ten.

The rearrangement joins TRBV7-3 to TRBJ1-6; the D gene is possibly TRBD1 (5 bases). The source material was blood. The TCR comes from a woman aged 50 to 65 with Graves' hyperthyroidism that later progressed to Graves' ophthalmopathy. This chain's CDR3 is CASSSYGGKGSPLHF. The CDR3 region has the DNA TGTGCCAGCAGCTCCTACGGGGGGAAAGGTTCACCCCTCCACTTT.